This TCR beta chain was recorded in a study of cytomegalovirus exposure and HLA in healthy donors. Study details: Previous work identified 120 million or so unique TCR beta sequences from around 200 million T cells. The study's early data release held approximately 91 million unique TCRs from HLA-typed donors. Study-wide findings and caveats: In vitro experiments confirmed that three CMV-associated chains were specific for CMV antigens.

J was trimmed by 4 bases and V by 6 bases; bases with no gene match: 15. The CDR3 loop spans 17 amino acids. The germline gives CDR1 SGHVS, CDR2 FNYEAQ. PCR employed 60 Vbeta and 13 Jbeta primers. Original processing notes: There were 80 million or so unique TCR beta chains by a later count, and 10 million to 12 million of them were shared. The data were produced by immunoSEQ multiplex PCR, yet TCRdb's version contains in-frame clones alone and is incomplete. V, J and clone size were drawn from that table, and D and trimming were deduced from the DNA. The table includes approximately 140,000 clones, about three quarters detected once. A remark on this clone: Its antigen remains unknown.

The chain couples TRBV7-6 to TRBJ2-5; TRBD2 matches at 9 bases. The receptor's source is a woman in her thirties or forties in good health and CMV-seronegative. Source material: PBMCs. DNA of the CDR3: TGTGCCAGCAGTTCCTTCGGCGGGGGGGCCCAGGGAGAGACCCAGTACTTC. Residues: CASSSFGGGAQGETQYF.